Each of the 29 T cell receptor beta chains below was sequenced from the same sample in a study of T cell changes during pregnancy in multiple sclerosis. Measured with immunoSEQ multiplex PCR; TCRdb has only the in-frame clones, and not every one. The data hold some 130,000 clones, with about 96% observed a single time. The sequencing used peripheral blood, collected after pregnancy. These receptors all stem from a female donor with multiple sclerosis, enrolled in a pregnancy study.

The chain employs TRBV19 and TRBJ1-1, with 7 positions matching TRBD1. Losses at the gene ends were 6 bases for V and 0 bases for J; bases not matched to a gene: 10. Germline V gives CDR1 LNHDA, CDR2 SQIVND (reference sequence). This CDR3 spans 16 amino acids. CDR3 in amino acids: CASRNREGGLNTEAFF. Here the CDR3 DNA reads TGTGCCAGTAGGAACAGGGAAGGGGGCTTGAACACTGAAGCTTTCTTT.

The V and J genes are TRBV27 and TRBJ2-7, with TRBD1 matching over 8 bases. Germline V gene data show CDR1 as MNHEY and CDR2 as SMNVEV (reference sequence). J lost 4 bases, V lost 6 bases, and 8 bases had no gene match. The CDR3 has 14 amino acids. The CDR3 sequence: CASRTGQVSYEQYF. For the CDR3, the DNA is TGTGCCAGCAGGACGGGACAGGTATCATACGAGCAGTACTTC.

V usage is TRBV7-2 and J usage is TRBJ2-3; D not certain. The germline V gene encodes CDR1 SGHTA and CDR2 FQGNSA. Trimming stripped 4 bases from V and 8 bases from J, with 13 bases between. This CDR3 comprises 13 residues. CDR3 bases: TGTGCCAGCAGCTCTCCTGTTAGCTCTACGCAGTATTTT. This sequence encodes CASSSPVSSTQYF.

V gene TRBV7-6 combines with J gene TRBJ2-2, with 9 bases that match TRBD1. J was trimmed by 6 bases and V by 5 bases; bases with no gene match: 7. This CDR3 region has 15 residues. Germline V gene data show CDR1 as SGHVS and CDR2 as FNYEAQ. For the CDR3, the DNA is TGTGCCAGCAGCCGGGGGACAGGGAATGCCGGGGAGCTGTTTTTT. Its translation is CASSRGTGNAGELFF.

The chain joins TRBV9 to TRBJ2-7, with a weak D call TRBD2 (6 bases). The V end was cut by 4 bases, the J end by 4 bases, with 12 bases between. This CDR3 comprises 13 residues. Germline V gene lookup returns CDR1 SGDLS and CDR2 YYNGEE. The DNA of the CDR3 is TGTGCCAGCAGCTCCCGGGGGAAGTACGAGCAGTACTTC. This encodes CASSSRGKYEQYF.

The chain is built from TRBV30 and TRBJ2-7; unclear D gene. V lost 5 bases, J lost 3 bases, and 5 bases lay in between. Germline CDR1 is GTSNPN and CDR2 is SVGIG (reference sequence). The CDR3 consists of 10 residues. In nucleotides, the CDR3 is TGTGCCTGGGGCCGCTACGAGCAGTACTTC. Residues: CAWGRYEQYF.

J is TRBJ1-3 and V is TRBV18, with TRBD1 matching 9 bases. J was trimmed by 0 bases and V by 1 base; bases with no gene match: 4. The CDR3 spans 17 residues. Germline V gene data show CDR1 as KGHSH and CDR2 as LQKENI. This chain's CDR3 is CASSPRDRALSGNTIYF. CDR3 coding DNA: TGTGCCAGCTCACCACGGGACAGGGCCCTCTCTGGAAACACCATATATTTT.

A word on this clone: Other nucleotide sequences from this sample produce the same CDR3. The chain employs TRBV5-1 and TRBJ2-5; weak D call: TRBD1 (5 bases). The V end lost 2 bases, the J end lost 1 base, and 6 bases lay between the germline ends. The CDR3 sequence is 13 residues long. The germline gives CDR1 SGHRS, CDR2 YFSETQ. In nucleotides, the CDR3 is TGCGCCAGCAGCTTCCAGGGCCAAGAGACCCAGTACTTC. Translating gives CASSFQGQETQYF.

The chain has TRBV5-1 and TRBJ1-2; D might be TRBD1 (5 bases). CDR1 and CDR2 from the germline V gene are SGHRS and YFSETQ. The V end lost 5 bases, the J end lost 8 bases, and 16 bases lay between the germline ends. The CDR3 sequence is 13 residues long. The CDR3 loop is CASSGGAVEGYTF. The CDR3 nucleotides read TGCGCCAGCAGTGGAGGGGCCGTCGAGGGCTACACCTTC.

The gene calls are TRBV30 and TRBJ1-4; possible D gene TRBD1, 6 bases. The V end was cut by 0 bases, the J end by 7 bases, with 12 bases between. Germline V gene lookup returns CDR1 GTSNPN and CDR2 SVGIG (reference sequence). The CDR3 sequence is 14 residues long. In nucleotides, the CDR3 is TGTGCCTGGAGTGTGGGAGGGGGGGGTGAAAAACTGTTTTTT. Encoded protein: CAWSVGGGGEKLFF.

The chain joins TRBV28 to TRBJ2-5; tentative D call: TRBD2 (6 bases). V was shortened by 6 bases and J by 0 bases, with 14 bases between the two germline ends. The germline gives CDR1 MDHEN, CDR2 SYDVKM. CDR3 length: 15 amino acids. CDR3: CASSRSAGHQETQYF. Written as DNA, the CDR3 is TGTGCCAGCAGCCGATCTGCGGGGCACCAAGAGACCCAGTACTTC.

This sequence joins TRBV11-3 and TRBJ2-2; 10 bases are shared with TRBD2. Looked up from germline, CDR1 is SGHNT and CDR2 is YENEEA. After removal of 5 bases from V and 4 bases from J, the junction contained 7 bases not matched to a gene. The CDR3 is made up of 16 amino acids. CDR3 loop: CASSNPSGSGTGELFF. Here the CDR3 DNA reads TGTGCCAGCAGCAACCCTAGCGGGAGTGGCACCGGGGAGCTGTTTTTT.

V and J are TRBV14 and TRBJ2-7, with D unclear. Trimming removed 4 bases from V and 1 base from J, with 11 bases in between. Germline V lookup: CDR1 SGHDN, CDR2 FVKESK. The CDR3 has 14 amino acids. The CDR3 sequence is CASSPTRSSYEQYF. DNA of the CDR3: TGTGCCAGCAGCCCCACTCGGAGTTCCTACGAGCAGTACTTC.

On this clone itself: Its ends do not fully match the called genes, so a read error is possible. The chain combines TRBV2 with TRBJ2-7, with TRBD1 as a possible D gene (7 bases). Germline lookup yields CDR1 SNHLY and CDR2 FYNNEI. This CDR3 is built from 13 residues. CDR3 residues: CASREVRGDEQYF. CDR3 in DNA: TGTGCCAGCAGAGAAGTCAGGGGGGACGAGCAGTACTTC.

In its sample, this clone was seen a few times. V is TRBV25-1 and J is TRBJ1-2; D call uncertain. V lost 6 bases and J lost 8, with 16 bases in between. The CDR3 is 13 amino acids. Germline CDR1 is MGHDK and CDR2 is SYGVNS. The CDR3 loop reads CASSAARAQGYTF. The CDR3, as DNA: TGTGCCAGCAGCGCTGCGCGGGCGCAGGGCTACACCTTC.

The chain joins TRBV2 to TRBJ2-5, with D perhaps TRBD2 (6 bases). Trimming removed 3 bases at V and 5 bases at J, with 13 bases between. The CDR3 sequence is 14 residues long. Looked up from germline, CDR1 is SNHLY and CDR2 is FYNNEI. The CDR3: CASSEAYAGETQYF. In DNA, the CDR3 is TGTGCCAGCAGTGAGGCATACGCGGGGGAGACCCAGTACTTC.

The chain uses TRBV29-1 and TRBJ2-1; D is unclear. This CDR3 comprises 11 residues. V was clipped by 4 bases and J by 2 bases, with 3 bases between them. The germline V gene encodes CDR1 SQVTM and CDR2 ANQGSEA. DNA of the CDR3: TGCAGCGTTGGGCCCTACAATGAGCAGTTCTTC. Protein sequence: CSVGPYNEQFF.

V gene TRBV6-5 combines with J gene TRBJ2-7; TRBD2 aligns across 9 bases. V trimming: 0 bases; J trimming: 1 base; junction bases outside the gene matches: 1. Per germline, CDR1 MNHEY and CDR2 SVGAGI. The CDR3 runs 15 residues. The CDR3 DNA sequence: TGTGCCAGCAGTTACTCTAGCGGGAGTTCCTACGAGCAGTACTTC. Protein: CASSYSSGSSYEQYF.

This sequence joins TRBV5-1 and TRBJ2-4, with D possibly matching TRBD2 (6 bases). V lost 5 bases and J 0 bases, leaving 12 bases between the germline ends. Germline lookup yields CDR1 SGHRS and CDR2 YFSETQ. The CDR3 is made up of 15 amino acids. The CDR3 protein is CASSPGVLAKNIQYF. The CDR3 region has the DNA TGCGCCAGCAGTCCGGGAGTGCTAGCCAAAAACATTCAGTACTTC. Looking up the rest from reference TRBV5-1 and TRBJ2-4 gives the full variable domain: KAGVTQTPRYLIKTRGQQVTLSCSPISGHRSVSWYQQTPGQGLQFLFEYFSETQRNKGNFPGRFSGRQFSNSRSEMNVSTLELGDSALYLCASSPGVLAKNIQYFGAGTRLSVL.

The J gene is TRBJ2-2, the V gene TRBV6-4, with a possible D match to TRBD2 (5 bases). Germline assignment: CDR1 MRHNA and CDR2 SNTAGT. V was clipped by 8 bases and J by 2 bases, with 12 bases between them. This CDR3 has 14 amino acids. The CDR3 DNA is TGTGCCAGCTCGGGGAACCCAAACACCGGGGAGCTGTTTTTT. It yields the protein CASSGNPNTGELFF.

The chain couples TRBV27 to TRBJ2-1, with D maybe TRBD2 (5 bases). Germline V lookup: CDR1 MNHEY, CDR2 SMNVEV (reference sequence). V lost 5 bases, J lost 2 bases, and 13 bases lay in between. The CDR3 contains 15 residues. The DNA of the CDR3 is TGTGCCAGCAGTGAGGAGGATGCGGCCTACAATGAGCAGTTCTTC. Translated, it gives CASSEEDAAYNEQFF.

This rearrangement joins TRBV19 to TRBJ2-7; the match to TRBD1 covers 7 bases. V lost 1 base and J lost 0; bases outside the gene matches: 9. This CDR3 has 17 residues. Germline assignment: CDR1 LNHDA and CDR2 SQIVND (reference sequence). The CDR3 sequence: CASSIVPLGTASYEQYF. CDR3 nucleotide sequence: TGTGCCAGTAGTATAGTACCACTCGGGACAGCCTCCTACGAGCAGTACTTC.

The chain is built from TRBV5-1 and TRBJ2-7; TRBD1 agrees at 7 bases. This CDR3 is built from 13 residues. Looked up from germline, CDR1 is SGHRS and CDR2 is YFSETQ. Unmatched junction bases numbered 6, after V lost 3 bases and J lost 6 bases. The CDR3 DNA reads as TGCGCCAGCAGCTCGACCGCAGGGGGCGAGCAGTACTTC. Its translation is CASSSTAGGEQYF.

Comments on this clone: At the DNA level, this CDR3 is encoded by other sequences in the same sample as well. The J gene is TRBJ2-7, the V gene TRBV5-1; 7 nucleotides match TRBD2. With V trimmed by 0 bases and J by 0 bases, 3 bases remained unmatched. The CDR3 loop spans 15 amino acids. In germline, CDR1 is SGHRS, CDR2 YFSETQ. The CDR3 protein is CASSLGGGSSYEQYF. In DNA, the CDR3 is TGCGCCAGCAGCTTGGGAGGCGGGAGCTCCTACGAGCAGTACTTC.

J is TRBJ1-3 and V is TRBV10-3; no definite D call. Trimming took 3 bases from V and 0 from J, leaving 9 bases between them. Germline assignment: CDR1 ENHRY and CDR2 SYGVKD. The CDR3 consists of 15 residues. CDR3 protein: CAISDRRDSGNTIYF. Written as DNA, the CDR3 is TGTGCCATCAGTGACCGGAGAGACTCTGGAAACACCATATATTTT.

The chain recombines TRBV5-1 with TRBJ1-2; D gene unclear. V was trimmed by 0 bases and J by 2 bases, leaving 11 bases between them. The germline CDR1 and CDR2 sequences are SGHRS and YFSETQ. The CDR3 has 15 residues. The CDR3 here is CASSLGGLGNYGYTF. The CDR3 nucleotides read TGCGCCAGCAGCTTGGGAGGACTGGGGAACTATGGCTACACCTTC.

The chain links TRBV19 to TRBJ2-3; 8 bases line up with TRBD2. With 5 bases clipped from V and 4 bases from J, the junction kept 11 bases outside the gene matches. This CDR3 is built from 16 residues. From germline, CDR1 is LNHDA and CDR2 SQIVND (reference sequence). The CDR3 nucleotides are TGTGCCAGTAGTTCCTCAGCGGGAGTATCGGCAGATACGCAGTATTTT. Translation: CASSSSAGVSADTQYF.

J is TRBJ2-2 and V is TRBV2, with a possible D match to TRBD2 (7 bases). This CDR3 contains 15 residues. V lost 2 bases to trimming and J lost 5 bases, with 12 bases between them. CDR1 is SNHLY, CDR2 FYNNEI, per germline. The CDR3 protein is CASSEPGGRTGELFF. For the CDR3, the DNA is TGTGCCAGCAGTGAACCGGGGGGCCGGACCGGGGAGCTGTTTTTT.

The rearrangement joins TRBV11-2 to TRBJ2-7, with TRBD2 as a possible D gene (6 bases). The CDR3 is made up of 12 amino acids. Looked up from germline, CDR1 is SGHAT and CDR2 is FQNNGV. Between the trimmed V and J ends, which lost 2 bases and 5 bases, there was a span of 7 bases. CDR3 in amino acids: CASSLWEDEQYF. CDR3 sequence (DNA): TGTGCCAGCAGCTTATGGGAGGACGAGCAGTACTTC.